This T cell receptor (beta chain) was observed in a study of STAT3 mutations in large granular lymphocyte leukemia. At the level of the study: More than half of T-LGLL patients received immunosuppressive therapy.

Concerning this clone: Its antigen is not identified.

This CDR3 has 11 amino acids. The germline V gene encodes CDR1 MNHNS and CDR2 SASEGT. V lost 7 bases and J 6 bases, leaving 9 bases between the germline ends. General study points: In T-cell large granular lymphocyte leukemia, about half of patients showed multiple immunodominant subclonotypes. In some patients, a small highly pathogenic clone possibly went undetected. All newly emerging clones after therapy were STAT3 wild type.

Generated by immunoSEQ multiplex PCR, the TCRdb table keeps only in-frame clones and is missing some. The profile covers just over 15,000 clones, with nearly 95% appearing a single time and around 10% taken by the ten largest. This chain uses TRBV6-1 with TRBJ1-2; D is uncertain. Sequenced sample: peripheral blood mononuclear cells. The TCR sequence derives from a woman aged 50 to 60 with T-cell large granular lymphocyte leukemia. Some clones in this sample may be carry-over from other donors' samples. CDR3: CASNAWDGYTF. CDR3 nucleotides: TGTGCCAGCAACGCCTGGGATGGCTACACCTTC.